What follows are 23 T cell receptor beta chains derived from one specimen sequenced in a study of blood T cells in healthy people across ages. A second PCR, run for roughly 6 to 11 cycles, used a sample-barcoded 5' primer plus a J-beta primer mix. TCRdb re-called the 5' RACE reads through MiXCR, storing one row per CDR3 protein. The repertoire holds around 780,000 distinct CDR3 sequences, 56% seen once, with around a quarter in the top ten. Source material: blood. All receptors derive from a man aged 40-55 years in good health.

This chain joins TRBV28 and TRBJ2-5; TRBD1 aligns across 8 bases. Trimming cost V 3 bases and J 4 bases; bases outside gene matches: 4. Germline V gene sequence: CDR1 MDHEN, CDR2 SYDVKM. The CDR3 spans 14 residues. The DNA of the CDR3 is TGTGCCAGCAGTTTTCAGGGGGCTGGAGAGACCCAGTACTTC. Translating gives CASSFQGAGETQYF.

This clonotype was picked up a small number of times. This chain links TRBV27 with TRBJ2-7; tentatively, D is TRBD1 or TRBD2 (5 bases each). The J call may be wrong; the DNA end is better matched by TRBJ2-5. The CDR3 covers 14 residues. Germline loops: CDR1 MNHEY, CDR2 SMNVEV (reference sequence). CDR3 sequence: CASSPGTPYETQYF. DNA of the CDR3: TGTGCCAGCAGTCCAGGGACCCCATATGAGACCCAGTACTTC.

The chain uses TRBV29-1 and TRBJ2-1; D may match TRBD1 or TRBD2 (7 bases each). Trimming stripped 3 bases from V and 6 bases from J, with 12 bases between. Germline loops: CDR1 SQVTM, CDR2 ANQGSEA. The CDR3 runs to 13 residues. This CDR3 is CSVDRGGSNEQFF. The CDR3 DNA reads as TGCAGCGTTGACAGGGGGGGCTCCAATGAGCAGTTCTTC.

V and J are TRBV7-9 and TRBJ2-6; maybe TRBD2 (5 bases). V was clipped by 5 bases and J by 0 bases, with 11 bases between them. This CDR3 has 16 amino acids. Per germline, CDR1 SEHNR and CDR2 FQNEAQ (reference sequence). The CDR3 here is CASSPPGSSGANVLTF. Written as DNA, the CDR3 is TGTGCCAGCAGCCCCCCGGGGAGCTCTGGGGCCAACGTCCTGACTTTC.

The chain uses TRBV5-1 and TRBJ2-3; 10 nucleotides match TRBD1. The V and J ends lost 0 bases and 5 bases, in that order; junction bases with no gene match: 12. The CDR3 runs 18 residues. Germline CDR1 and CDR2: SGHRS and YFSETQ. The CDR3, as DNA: TGCGCCAGCAGCTTGGCAAGGACAGGGGGAACAAGACGAGATACGCAGTATTTT. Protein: CASSLARTGGTRRDTQYF. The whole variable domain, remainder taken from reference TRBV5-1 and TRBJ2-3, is KAGVTQTPRYLIKTRGQQVTLSCSPISGHRSVSWYQQTPGQGLQFLFEYFSETQRNKGNFPGRFSGRQFSNSRSEMNVSTLELGDSALYLCASSLARTGGTRRDTQYFGPGTRLTVL.

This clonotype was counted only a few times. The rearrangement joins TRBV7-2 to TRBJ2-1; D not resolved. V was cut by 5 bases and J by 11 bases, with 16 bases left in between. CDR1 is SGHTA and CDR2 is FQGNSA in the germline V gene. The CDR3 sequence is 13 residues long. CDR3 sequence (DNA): TGTGCCAGCAGCCCCGAAACAGCATGTCAGCAGTTCTTC. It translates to CASSPETACQQFF.

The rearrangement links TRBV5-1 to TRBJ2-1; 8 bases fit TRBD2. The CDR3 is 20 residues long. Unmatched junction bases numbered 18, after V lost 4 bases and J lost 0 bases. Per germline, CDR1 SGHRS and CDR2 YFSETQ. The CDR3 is CASSIPRVTSGRNSYNEQFF. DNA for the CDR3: TGCGCCAGCAGCATACCTCGCGTAACTAGCGGCCGCAACTCCTACAATGAGCAGTTCTTC.

CDR3 DNA sequence: TGTGCCAGCAGCCACGGACTAGCGGGGGCGGATGCGTTCTTC. This sequence encodes CASSHGLAGADAFF. The rearrangement links TRBV7-2 to TRBJ2-1, with 13 bases matching TRBD2. The V gene's germline CDR1 is SGHTA and CDR2 FQGNSA. The CDR3 has 14 residues. With 5 bases clipped from V and 15 bases from J, the junction kept 10 bases outside the gene matches.

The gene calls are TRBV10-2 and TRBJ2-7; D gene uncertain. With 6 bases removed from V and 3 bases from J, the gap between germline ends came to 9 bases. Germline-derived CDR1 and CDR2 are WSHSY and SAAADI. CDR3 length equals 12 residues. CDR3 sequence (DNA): TGCGCCAGCAGCTCGTGGGACTACGAGCAGTACTTC. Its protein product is CASSSWDYEQYF.

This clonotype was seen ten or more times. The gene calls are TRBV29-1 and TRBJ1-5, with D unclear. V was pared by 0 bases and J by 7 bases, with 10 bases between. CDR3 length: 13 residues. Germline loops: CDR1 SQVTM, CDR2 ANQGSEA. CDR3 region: CSVEDPAGQPQHF. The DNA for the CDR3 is TGCAGCGTTGAAGATCCGGCCGGCCAGCCCCAGCATTTT.

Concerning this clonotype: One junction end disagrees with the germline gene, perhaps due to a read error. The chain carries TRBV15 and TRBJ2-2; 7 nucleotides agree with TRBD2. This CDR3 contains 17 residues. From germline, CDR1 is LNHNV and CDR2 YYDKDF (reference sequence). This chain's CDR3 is CATSSPRTSRPHGVLFF. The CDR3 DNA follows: TGTGCCACCAGCAGTCCCAGGACTAGTCGACCCCACGGGGTGCTGTTTTTT.

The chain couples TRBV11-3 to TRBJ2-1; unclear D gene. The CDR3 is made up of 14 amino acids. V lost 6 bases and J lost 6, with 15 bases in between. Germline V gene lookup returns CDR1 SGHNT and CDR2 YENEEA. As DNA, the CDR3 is TGTGCCAGCAGACCCCCGACCAAGGGCAATGAGCAGTTCTTC. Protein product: CASRPPTKGNEQFF.

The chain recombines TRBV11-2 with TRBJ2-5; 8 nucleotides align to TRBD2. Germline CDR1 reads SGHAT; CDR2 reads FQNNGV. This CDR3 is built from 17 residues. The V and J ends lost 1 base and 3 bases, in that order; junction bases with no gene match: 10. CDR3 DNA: TGTGCCAGCAGCTTAGGTGATAGAGCGGGGGAAGAAGAGACCCAGTACTTC. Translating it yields CASSLGDRAGEEETQYF.

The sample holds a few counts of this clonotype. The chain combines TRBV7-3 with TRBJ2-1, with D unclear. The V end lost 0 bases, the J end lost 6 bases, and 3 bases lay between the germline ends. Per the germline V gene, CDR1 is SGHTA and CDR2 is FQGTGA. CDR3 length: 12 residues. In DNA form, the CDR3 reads TGTGCCAGCAGCTTAACTCCCAATGAGCAGTTCTTC. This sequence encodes CASSLTPNEQFF.

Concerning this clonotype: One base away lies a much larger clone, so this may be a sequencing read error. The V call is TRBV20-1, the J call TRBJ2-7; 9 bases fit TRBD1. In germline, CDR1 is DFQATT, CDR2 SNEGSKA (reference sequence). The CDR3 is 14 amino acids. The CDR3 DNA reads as TGCAATGCTAGACGGGACAGGGTGTCCTACGAGCAGTACTTC. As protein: CNARRDRVSYEQYF.

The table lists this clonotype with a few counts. The CDR3 is CSARAHSATNEKLFF. The CDR3 DNA is TGCAGTGCCCGAGCCCACAGCGCAACTAATGAAAAACTGTTTTTT. The chain recombines TRBV20-1 with TRBJ1-4; D remains unclear. The CDR3 is 15 amino acids. V was shortened by 6 bases and J by 0 bases, with 14 bases between the two germline ends. CDR1 is DFQATT, CDR2 SNEGSKA, per germline (reference sequence).

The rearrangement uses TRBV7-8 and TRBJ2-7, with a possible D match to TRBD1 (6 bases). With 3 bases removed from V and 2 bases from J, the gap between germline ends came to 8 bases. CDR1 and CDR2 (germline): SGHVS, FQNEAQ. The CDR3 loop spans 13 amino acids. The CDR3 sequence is CASSFRQAYEQYF. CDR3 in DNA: TGTGCCAGCAGCTTCAGACAGGCCTACGAGCAGTACTTC.

The CDR3 sequence: CASSLGTAYSYEQYF. CDR3 bases: TGTGCCAGCAGTTTGGGGACAGCTTACTCCTACGAGCAGTACTTC. J is TRBJ2-7 and V is TRBV28, with TRBD1 matching over 7 bases. The CDR3 contains 15 residues. J lost 0 bases, V lost 3 bases, and 5 bases had no gene match. The V gene's germline CDR1 is MDHEN and CDR2 SYDVKM.

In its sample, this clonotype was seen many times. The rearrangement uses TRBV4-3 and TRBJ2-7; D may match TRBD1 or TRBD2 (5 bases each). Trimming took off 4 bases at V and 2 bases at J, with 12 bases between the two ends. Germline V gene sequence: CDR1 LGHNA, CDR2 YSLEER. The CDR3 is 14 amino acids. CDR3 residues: CASSPRRGAYEQYF. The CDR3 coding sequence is TGCGCCAGCAGCCCCCGCCGGGGCGCCTACGAGCAGTACTTC.

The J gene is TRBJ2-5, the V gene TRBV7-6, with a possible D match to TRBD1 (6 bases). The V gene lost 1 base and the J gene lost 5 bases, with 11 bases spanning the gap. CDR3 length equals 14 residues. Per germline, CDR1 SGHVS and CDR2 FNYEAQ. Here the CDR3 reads CASSLGQARETQYF. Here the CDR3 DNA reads TGTGCCAGCAGCTTAGGACAGGCGAGGGAGACCCAGTACTTC.

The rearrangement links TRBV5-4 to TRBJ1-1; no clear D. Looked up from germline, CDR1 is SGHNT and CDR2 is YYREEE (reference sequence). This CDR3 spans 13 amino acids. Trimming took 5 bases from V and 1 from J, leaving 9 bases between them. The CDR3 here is CASRQTSNTEAFF. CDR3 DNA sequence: TGTGCCAGCAGACAGACCTCGAACACTGAAGCTTTCTTT.

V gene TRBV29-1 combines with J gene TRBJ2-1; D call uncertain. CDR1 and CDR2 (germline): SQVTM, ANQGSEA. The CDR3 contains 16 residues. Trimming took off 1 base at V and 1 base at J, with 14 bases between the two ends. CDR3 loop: CSVEGLAELSYNEQFF. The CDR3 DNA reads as TGCAGCGTTGAAGGACTCGCGGAGCTATCCTACAATGAGCAGTTCTTC.

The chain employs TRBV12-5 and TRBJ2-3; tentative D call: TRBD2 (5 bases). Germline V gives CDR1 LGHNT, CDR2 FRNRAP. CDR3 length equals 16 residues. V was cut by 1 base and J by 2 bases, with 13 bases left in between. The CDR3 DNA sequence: TGTGCTAGTGGTTTGGCCGGGGTCCAGCCCACAGATACGCAGTATTTT. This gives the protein CASGLAGVQPTDTQYF.